The 2 T cell receptor beta chains below all came from one sample that was sequenced in a study of blood T cell repertoires in COVID-19. TCRdb keeps only in-frame clones here, not all; method: immunoSEQ multiplex PCR. The sample lists approximately 58,000 clones; 90% were seen once. Input material: peripheral blood. Source of these receptors: a human donor in a cohort sampled during active COVID-19.

The chain employs TRBV6-4 and TRBJ2-3, with 8 bases identical to TRBD2. V shed 4 bases, J shed 4 bases, and the junction held 4 bases outside the gene matches. Per germline, CDR1 MRHNA and CDR2 SNTAGT. The CDR3 has 14 residues. The CDR3, as DNA: TGTGCCAGCAGTGTCGCGGGGGGCTCAGATACGCAGTATTTT. Translating it yields CASSVAGGSDTQYF.

CDR3 residues: CASRDRGYYGYTF. The DNA of the CDR3 is TGTGCCAGCAGGGACAGGGGGTACTATGGCTACACCTTC. The chain recombines TRBV6-5 with TRBJ1-2, with 10 bases lining up with TRBD1. CDR3 size: 13 residues. Germline CDR1 is MNHEY and CDR2 is SVGAGI. The trim removed 6 bases at V and 3 bases at J, leaving 1 base unmatched.